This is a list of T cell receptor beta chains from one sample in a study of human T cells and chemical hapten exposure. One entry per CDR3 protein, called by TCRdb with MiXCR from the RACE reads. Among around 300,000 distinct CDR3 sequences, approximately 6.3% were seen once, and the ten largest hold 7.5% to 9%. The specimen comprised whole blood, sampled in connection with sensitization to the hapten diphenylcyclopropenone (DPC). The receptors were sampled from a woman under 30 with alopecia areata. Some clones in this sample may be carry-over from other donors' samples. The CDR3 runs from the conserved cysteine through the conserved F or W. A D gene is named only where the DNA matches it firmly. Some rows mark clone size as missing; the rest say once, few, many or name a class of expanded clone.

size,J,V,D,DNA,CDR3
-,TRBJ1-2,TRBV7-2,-,TGTGCCAGCAGCCTCGTGTCCCATCTCTATGGCTACACCTTC,CASSLVSHLYGYTF
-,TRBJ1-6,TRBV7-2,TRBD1,TGTGCCAGCAGCTCTCAGGGGGCACTCAATTCACCCCTCCACTTT,CASSSQGALNSPLHF
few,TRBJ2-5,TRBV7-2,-,TGTGCCAGCAGCCCCAGACTAGGTACGGAGACCCAGTACTTC,CASSPRLGTETQYF
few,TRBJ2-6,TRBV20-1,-,TGCAGTGCTAAAAATTTGGACCGGGTAGTGGGATGGGGGGCCAACGTCCTGACTTTC,CSAKNLDRVVGWGANVLTF
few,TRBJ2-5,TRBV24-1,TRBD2,TGTGCCACCAGTGATCCGACTAGCTGGGAGACCCAGTACTTC,CATSDPTSWETQYF
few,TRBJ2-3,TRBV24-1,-,TGTTTGACAGGATACAGCACAGATACGCAGTATTTT,CLTGYSTDTQYF
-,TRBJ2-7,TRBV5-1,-,TGCGCCAGCAGCTTGGGGACAGATCGGGGCGAGCAGTACTTC,CASSLGTDRGEQYF
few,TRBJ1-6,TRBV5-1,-,TGCGCCAGCAGCTTGGAAGCCGGGACAAATACACCCCTCCACTTT,CASSLEAGTNTPLHF
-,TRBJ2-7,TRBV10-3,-,TGTGCCATCAGTGAATGGGGAGACCGATACGAGCAGTACTTC,CAISEWGDRYEQYF
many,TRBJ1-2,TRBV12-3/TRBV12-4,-,TGTGCCAGCAGTTCCCAGGGCTATGGCTACACCTTC,CASSSQGYGYTF
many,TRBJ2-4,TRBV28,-,TGTGCCAGCAGTTTTCCCCGAAATAAAAACATTCAGTACTTC,CASSFPRNKNIQYF
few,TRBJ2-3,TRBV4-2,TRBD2,TGTGCCAGCAGCCAAGCAGACGGAAGGGACTATCGTGGTACGCAGTATTTT,CASSQADGRDYRGTQYF
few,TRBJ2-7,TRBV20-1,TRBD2,TGCAGTGCTAGAGGTTTAGCAGCGGGAAAGCCCTACGAGCAGTACTTC,CSARGLAAGKPYEQYF
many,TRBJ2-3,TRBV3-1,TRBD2,TGTGCCAGCAGCCAAGCTAGCGGGGGGACAGATACGCAGTATTTT,CASSQASGGTDTQYF
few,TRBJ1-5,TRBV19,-,TGTGCCAGTGGTCGCCAGAAAGGGTGGGAGAGCAATCAGCCCCAGCATTTT,CASGRQKGWESNQPQHF
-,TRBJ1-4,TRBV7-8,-,TGTGCCAGCAGCCCTAAACCGCTAGGGGAAAAACTGTTTTTT,CASSPKPLGEKLFF
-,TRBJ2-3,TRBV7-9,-,TGTGCCAGCAGCTTAGGGAAAACTAGCACAGATACGCAGTATTTT,CASSLGKTSTDTQYF
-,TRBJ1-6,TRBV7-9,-,TGTGCCAGCAGCTTCTCAGGGCAGAATTCACCCCTCCACTTT,CASSFSGQNSPLHF
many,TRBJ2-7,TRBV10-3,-,TGTGCCATCAGTGATGGGGTTAGCAAGGACGAGCAGTACTTC,CAISDGVSKDEQYF
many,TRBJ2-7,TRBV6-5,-,TGTGCCAGCAGTGGAGTGGCAGCCGGCTACGAGCAGTACTTC,CASSGVAAGYEQYF
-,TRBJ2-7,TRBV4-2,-,TGTGCCAGCAGCCAAGACCCCACGTCCGGGACCGAGCAGTACTTC,CASSQDPTSGTEQYF
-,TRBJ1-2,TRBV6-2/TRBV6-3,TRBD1,TGTGCCAGCAACGACGTTGGACAGGAGTTATATGGCTACACCTTC,CASNDVGQELYGYTF
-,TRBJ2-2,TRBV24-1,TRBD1,TGTGCCACCAGTGATTCCGGACAGGGTGAAACCGGGGAGCTGTTTTTT,CATSDSGQGETGELFF
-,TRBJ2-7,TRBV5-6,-,TGTGCCAGCAGCTCCCGTCCCCCTTCTTCCTACGAGCAGTACTTC,CASSSRPPSSYEQYF
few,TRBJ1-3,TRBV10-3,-,TGTGCCATCACTGGTGGGGGACCTGGAAACACCATATATTTT,CAITGGGPGNTIYF
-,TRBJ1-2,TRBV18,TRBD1,TGTGCCAGCTCACCCCGAGGACAGGAGATCTATGGCTACACCTTC,CASSPRGQEIYGYTF
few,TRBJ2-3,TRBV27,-,TGTGCCAGCATCGAACTGGGGGGGCCAGGTAAAGATACGCAGTATTTT,CASIELGGPGKDTQYF
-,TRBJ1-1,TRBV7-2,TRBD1,TGTGCCAGCAGCTTAGTTGGGACAGGGGGAACTGAAGCTTTCTTT,CASSLVGTGGTEAFF
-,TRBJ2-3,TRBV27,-,TGTGCCAGCAGTTTAGCCAGCGGGCGTCAGGGGGTCCATACGCAGTATTTT,CASSLASGRQGVHTQYF
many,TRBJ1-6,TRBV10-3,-,TGTGCCATCAGCGACTCCTCTCAAAAACCCCTCCACTTT,CAISDSSQKPLHF
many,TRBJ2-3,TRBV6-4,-,TGTGCCAGCAAACGGGATGTGAACACAGATACGCAGTATTTT,CASKRDVNTDTQYF
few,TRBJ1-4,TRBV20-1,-,TGCAGTGCTAGACGAGGGGACAACCGCGAAAAACTGTTTTTT,CSARRGDNREKLFF
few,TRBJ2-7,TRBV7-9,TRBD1,TGTGCCAGCAGCTTAGAGGGGGCAAGGGAGCAGTACTTC,CASSLEGAREQYF
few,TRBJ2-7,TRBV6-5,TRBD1,TGTGCCAGCAGTCCAAACCGGGACAGGGGGCAAGAGCAGTACTTC,CASSPNRDRGQEQYF
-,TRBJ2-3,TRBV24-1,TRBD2,TGTGCCACCAGTGTTCGGCGGGGGAAGGATACGCAGTATTTT,CATSVRRGKDTQYF
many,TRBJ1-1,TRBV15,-,TGTGCCACCAGCAGGGGGGACACCGAGAACACTGAAGCTTTCTTT,CATSRGDTENTEAFF
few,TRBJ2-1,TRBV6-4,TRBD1,TGTGCCAGCAGTGATTCAGGGGGCGGCTACAATGAGCAGTTCTTC,CASSDSGGGYNEQFF
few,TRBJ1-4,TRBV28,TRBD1,TGTGCCAGCTATACTCCGGACAGGGGAGTTGAAAAACTGTTTTTT,CASYTPDRGVEKLFF
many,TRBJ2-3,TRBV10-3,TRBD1,TGTGCCATCAGTGGCCCCCAACAGGGGGCTACAGATACGCAGTATTTT,CAISGPQQGATDTQYF
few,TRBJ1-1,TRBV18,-,TGTGCCAGCTCACCAGCCGGATGGAACACTGAAGCTTTCTTT,CASSPAGWNTEAFF
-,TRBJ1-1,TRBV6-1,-,TGTGCCAGCAGTGCAGGACGGACAGAAGCTTTCTTT,CASSAGRTEAFF
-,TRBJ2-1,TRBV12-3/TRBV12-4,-,TGTGCCAGCAGTCCTACTCCGGGCTGGGAGCAGTTCTTC,CASSPTPGWEQFF